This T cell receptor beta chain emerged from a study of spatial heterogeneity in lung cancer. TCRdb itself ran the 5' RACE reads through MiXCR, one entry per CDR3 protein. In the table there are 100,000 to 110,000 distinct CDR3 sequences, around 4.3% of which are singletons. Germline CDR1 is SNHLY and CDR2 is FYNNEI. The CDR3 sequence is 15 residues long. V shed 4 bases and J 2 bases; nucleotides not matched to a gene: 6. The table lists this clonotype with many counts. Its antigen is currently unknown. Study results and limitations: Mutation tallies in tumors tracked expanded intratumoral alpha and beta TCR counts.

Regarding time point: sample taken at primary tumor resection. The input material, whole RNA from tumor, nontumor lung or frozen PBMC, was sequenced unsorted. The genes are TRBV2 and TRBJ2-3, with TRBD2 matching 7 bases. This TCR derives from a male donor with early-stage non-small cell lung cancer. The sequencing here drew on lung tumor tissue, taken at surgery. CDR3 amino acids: CASSGSSGTTDTQYF. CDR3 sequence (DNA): TGTGCCAGCAGTGGGTCTAGCGGAACCACAGATACGCAGTATTTT.